These 30 T cell receptor beta chains were all obtained from the same sample, sequenced in a study of metastatic and nonmetastatic thyroid tumors. TCRdb reanalyzed the PCR reads via MiXCR. This table has about 69,000 clones, approximately 15% appearing once. Every patient underwent thyroid surgery untreated. Source material: blood. The receptors here all came from a male donor with papillary thyroid cancer or a benign thyroid nodule (not recorded which). Some clones in this sample may be carry-over from other donors' samples.

This clone was picked up a small number of times. V is TRBV12-3 or TRBV12-4 and J is TRBJ1-4; 7 bases fit TRBD1. CDR3 size: 14 residues. With V trimmed by 11 bases and J by 8 bases, 14 bases remained unmatched. The CDR3 protein is CAVSPPGTEEKLFF. The CDR3 DNA sequence: TGTGCCGTCAGTCCCCCCGGGACAGAAGAAAAACTGTTTTTT.

This clone was recorded a few times. The chain combines TRBV6-1 with TRBJ2-3, with D unclear. This CDR3 is built from 13 residues. Germline V gene lookup returns CDR1 MNHNS and CDR2 SASEGT. The V end was cut by 4 bases, the J end by 0 bases, with 5 bases between. CDR3 region: CASSGSSTDTQYF. The CDR3 DNA reads TGTGCCAGCAGTGGCTCTAGCACAGATACGCAGTATTTT.

This clone showed up many times. The chain joins TRBV7-9 to TRBJ1-5; 10 bases match TRBD1. Trimming took 4 bases from V and 4 from J; bases not matched to a gene: 4. CDR1 is SEHNR, CDR2 FQNEAQ, per germline (reference sequence). CDR3 size: 15 residues. The CDR3 loop reads CASSSGGQGNQPQHF. The CDR3 DNA sequence: TGTGCCAGCAGCTCCGGGGGACAGGGGAATCAGCCCCAGCATTTT.

Ten or more counts support this clone. The CDR3: CASSQDRAGGEFF. CDR3 bases: TGTGCCAGCAGCCAAGATCGGGCAGGGGGCGAGTTCTTC. The rearrangement uses TRBV14 and TRBJ2-1; 8 bases fit TRBD1. CDR1 and CDR2 (germline): SGHDN, FVKESK. Trimming at V came to 0 bases and at J to 14 bases, leaving 6 bases not matched to a gene. This CDR3 has 13 residues.

This clone was found many times. The missing conserved phenylalanine or tryptophan at the end of this CDR3 makes a read error likely. J is TRBJ1-1 and V is TRBV5-6; D is perhaps TRBD1 (5 bases). CDR1 is SGHDT, CDR2 YYEEEE, per germline. Trimming took 6 bases from V and 4 from J, leaving 13 bases between them. This CDR3 contains 13 residues. CDR3 DNA sequence: TGTGCCAGCAACCCGACAGACTCCACTGAAGCTTTCCTT. Translating gives CASNPTDSTEAFL.

A few counts support this clone. The chain couples TRBV12-3 or TRBV12-4 to TRBJ2-1; D is ambiguous. This CDR3 contains 14 residues. V was trimmed by 6 bases and J by 10 bases, leaving 19 bases between them. The CDR3 spells CASRGRERRQEQFF. The CDR3 DNA sequence: TGTGCCAGCAGGGGTAGAGAGAGAAGGCAAGAGCAGTTCTTC.

In its sample, this clone was seen many times. The chain combines TRBV10-3 with TRBJ2-1; D may be TRBD2 (9 bases). CDR3 length equals 16 residues. Trimming removed 5 bases from V and 5 bases from J, with 19 bases in between. Germline values: CDR1 ENHRY, CDR2 SYGVKD. DNA of the CDR3: TGTGCCATCAGTCAAGGACAGGGACTAGCCGACAATGAGCAGTTCTTC. Translated: CAISQGQGLADNEQFF.

V and J are TRBV20-1 and TRBJ1-1; 11 bases align to TRBD1. With 1 base clipped from V and 0 bases from J, the junction kept 10 bases outside the gene matches. Germline CDR1 and CDR2: DFQATT and SNEGSKA (reference sequence). CDR3 length: 18 residues. The CDR3 region is CSARGLRTGGLLNTEAFF. Written as DNA, the CDR3 is TGCAGTGCTAGAGGTTTGCGGACAGGGGGCCTGTTGAACACTGAAGCTTTCTTT.

Notes on this clone: This could be a read error, since a much larger clone is one nucleotide away. This chain connects TRBV14 to TRBJ1-3; D unresolved. Germline V CDR1 and CDR2: SGHDN, FVKESK. V lost 1 base to trimming and J lost 6 bases, with 4 bases between them. CDR3 length equals 12 residues. CDR3: CASSQAVNTIYF. CDR3 DNA sequence: TGTGCCAGCAGCCAAGCTGTAAACACCATATATTTT.

The chain joins TRBV27 to TRBJ2-7; D gene ambiguous. CDR1 and CDR2 from the germline V gene are MNHEY and SMNVEV (reference sequence). This CDR3 has 12 amino acids. V lost 2 bases, J lost 7 bases, and 9 bases lay in between. The CDR3 loop reads CASSLRRGEQYF. CDR3 bases: TGTGCCAGCAGTTTACGGAGAGGAGAGCAGTACTTC.

This clone showed up many times. V usage is TRBV6-2 or TRBV6-3 and J usage is TRBJ1-5; 7 positions agree with TRBD1. J lost 7 bases, V lost 3 bases, and 12 bases had no gene match. CDR1 and CDR2 (germline): MNHEY, SVGEGT. CDR3 length: 16 residues. The CDR3 DNA reads as TGTGCCAGCAGTTATTCGCCGGGACAGATTGGACAGCCCCAGCATTTT. As protein: CASSYSPGQIGQPQHF.

This clone was observed many times. The genes are TRBV5-6 and TRBJ2-7; D is unresolved. The CDR3 is made up of 11 amino acids. V lost 7 bases to trimming and J lost 1 base, with 6 bases between them. CDR1 and CDR2 from the germline V gene are SGHDT and YYEEEE. CDR3 nucleotide sequence: TGTGCCAGCGGGATATCCTACGAGCAGTACGTC. Translating it yields CASGISYEQYV.

In this sample, this clone turned up many times. Other DNA sequences in the sample encode the same CDR3. J is TRBJ1-5 and V is TRBV5-6; weak D call: TRBD1 (6 bases). With 5 bases removed from V and 6 bases from J, the gap between germline ends came to 18 bases. CDR1 is SGHDT and CDR2 is YYEEEE in the germline V gene. The CDR3 covers 15 residues. In DNA, the CDR3 is TGTGCCAGCAGTCCCCAGCAGGGGCGCGGTCAGCCCCAGCATTTT. As protein: CASSPQQGRGQPQHF.

This clone showed up many times. The chain has TRBV6-2 or TRBV6-3 and TRBJ2-7; D not certain. V lost 4 bases, J lost 2 bases, and 9 bases lay in between. CDR3 length equals 13 residues. Looked up from germline, CDR1 is MNHEY and CDR2 is SVGEGT. CDR3 DNA sequence: TGTGCCAGCAGTTCGGAATCGGCCTACGAGCAGTACTTC. This gives the protein CASSSESAYEQYF.

There are a few counts of this clone. This sequence joins TRBV15 and TRBJ1-4; maybe TRBD1 (5 bases). Germline V lookup: CDR1 LNHNV, CDR2 YYDKDF (reference sequence). Trimming pared 4 bases from V and 6 bases from J, leaving 15 bases between. The CDR3 spans 15 residues. DNA of the CDR3: TGTGCCACCAGCACCAGTACAGGTGCCGATGAAAAACTGTTTTTT. This encodes CATSTSTGADEKLFF.

This clone was seen ten or more times. The chain employs TRBV2 and TRBJ2-2, with 7 bases that match TRBD1. This CDR3 is 16 amino acids long. After removal of 7 bases from V and 0 bases from J, the junction contained 8 bases not matched to a gene. The germline gives CDR1 SNHLY, CDR2 FYNNEI. In DNA, the CDR3 is TGTGCCAGCACACGGGACAGCCTTGCGAACACCGGGGAGCTGTTTTTT. This sequence encodes CASTRDSLANTGELFF.

This clone was seen a few times. One end of the junction is discordant with germline, which a read error may explain. This chain links TRBV6-4 with TRBJ2-3; D not certain. This CDR3 has 15 residues. Germline values: CDR1 MRHNA, CDR2 SNTAGT. CDR3 coding DNA: TGTGCCAGCAGTGACGGCTTATGGAACACAGATACTCAGTATTTT. It encodes CASSDGLWNTDTQYF.

This clone was observed at least ten times. The V call is TRBV28, the J call TRBJ1-1; D call uncertain. The length of the CDR3 is 20 residues. The germline V gene has CDR1 MDHEN and CDR2 SYDVKM. The V and J ends lost 3 bases and 0 bases respectively, with 26 bases between them. As DNA, the CDR3 is TGTGCCAGCAGTTTCCCCCTCTACAGTGAAATTAGTTTAATGAACACTGAAGCTTTCTTT. This sequence encodes CASSFPLYSEISLMNTEAFF.

The V call is TRBV27, the J call TRBJ2-1; D is unresolved. From germline, CDR1 is MNHEY and CDR2 SMNVEV (reference sequence). The CDR3 has 16 amino acids. Trimming left V 0 bases short and J 1 base short, with 10 bases between. The CDR3 protein is CASSLSPGNSYNEQFF. The CDR3 DNA reads as TGTGCCAGCAGTTTATCTCCGGGCAATTCCTACAATGAGCAGTTCTTC.

This clone was counted ten times or more. The chain couples TRBV27 to TRBJ2-7; D not resolved. Trimming took 7 bases from V and 0 from J, leaving 13 bases between them. Germline-derived CDR1 and CDR2 are MNHEY and SMNVEV (reference sequence). This CDR3 spans 14 amino acids. This CDR3 is CASNPTPDSYEQYF. The CDR3 DNA sequence: TGTGCCAGCAACCCCACCCCGGACTCCTACGAGCAGTACTTC.

The chain combines TRBV6-1 with TRBJ2-2, with 8 bases identical to TRBD2. Germline V gives CDR1 MNHNS, CDR2 SASEGT. V lost 7 bases, J lost 1 base, and 8 bases stayed unmatched. The CDR3 has 16 amino acids. CDR3 region: CASTNSGRGNTGELFF. The CDR3 nucleotides are TGTGCCAGCACCAACAGCGGGAGAGGGAACACCGGGGAGCTGTTTTTT.

At least ten counts were recorded for this clone. The J gene is TRBJ2-1, the V gene TRBV5-4, with a weak D call TRBD1 (5 bases). The CDR3 runs to 16 residues. Germline V gene lookup returns CDR1 SGHNT and CDR2 YYREEE (reference sequence). V was trimmed by 1 base and J by 2 bases, leaving 13 bases between them. The CDR3 nucleotides read TGTGCCAGCAGCTTGTTTGGCAGGGCGACCTACAATGAGCAGTTCTTC. The encoded protein is CASSLFGRATYNEQFF.

This clone was seen repeatedly, ten times or more. The rearrangement joins TRBV20-1 to TRBJ1-4; D is unclear. This CDR3 region has 14 residues. Germline loops: CDR1 DFQATT, CDR2 SNEGSKA (reference sequence). V dropped 0 bases and J dropped 2 bases, with 7 bases sitting between them. As DNA, the CDR3 is TGCAGTGCTAGAGACCCCCCTACTAATGAAAAACTGTTTTTT. Protein: CSARDPPTNEKLFF.

The table lists this clone with many counts. The CDR3 DNA follows: TGTGCCAGCAGCACAGGGGGCACCACCTTCCTCGATGGCTACACCTTC. Translated: CASSTGGTTFLDGYTF. The rearrangement joins TRBV11-1 to TRBJ1-2, with 9 bases matching TRBD1. V shed 5 bases, J shed 6 bases, and the junction held 13 bases outside the gene matches. This CDR3 spans 16 amino acids. Germline values: CDR1 SGHAT, CDR2 FQDESV (reference sequence).

In its sample, this clone was seen many times. The rearrangement joins TRBV12-3 or TRBV12-4 to TRBJ2-7; D is uncertain. There are 11 residues in the CDR3. The V end was cut by 2 bases, the J end by 4 bases, with 3 bases between. CDR3 residues: CASSLMYEQYF. The CDR3 DNA is TGTGCCAGCAGTTTAATGTACGAGCAGTACTTC.

The chain combines TRBV3-1 with TRBJ1-1; D uncertain. Germline loops: CDR1 LGHDT, CDR2 YNNKEL (reference sequence). The CDR3 covers 15 residues. Trimming cost V 1 base and J 3 bases, with 12 bases left between them. The CDR3 here is CASSQVAVIDTEAFF. CDR3 DNA: TGTGCCAGCAGCCAAGTGGCAGTAATCGACACTGAAGCTTTCTTT.

This clone came up many times. This may be a read error, as it is one base from a much larger clone. The rearrangement links TRBV28 to TRBJ2-1, with D unclear. Trimming took off 5 bases at V and 3 bases at J, with 17 bases between the two ends. Per the germline V gene, CDR1 is MDHEN and CDR2 is SYDVKM. The CDR3 totals 16 residues. The CDR3 spells CASSTTGGVGYNEQFF. The CDR3 DNA sequence: TGTGCCAGCAGTACTACCGGTGGGGTAGGCTACAATGAGCAGTTCTTC. Combining the CDR3 with reference TRBV28 and TRBJ2-1 gives the whole variable domain DVKVTQSSRYLVKRTGEKVFLECVQDMDHENMFWYRQDPGLGLRLIYFSYDVKMKEKGDIPEGYSVSREKKERFSLILESASTNQTSMYLCASSTTGGVGYNEQFFGPGTRLTVL.

This clone was observed many times. The genes are TRBV5-4 and TRBJ2-5; 8 bases line up with TRBD1. Germline lookup yields CDR1 SGHNT and CDR2 YYREEE (reference sequence). V was clipped by 4 bases and J by 2 bases; unmatched bases: 7. The CDR3 loop spans 15 amino acids. The CDR3 loop reads CASSLDRGSQETQYF. The CDR3 DNA is TGTGCCAGCAGCCTCGACAGGGGTTCACAAGAGACCCAGTACTTC.

This clone appeared many times. The chain couples TRBV9 to TRBJ2-3; the D gene is possibly TRBD1 (5 bases). Germline values: CDR1 SGDLS, CDR2 YYNGEE. With 0 bases removed from V and 2 bases from J, the gap between germline ends came to 7 bases. CDR3 length: 14 amino acids. The CDR3 sequence is CASSVAGNTDTQYF. The CDR3 bases are TGTGCCAGCAGCGTAGCAGGGAACACAGATACGCAGTATTTT. The full variable domain, completed using reference TRBV9 and TRBJ2-3, is DSGVTQTPKHLITATGQRVTLRCSPRSGDLSVYWYQQSLDQGLQFLIQYYNGEERAKGNILERFSAQQFPDLHSELNLSSLELGDSALYFCASSVAGNTDTQYFGPGTRLTVL.

In its sample, this clone was seen many times. The chain carries TRBV5-1 and TRBJ2-2; 8 bases agree with TRBD2. The CDR3 runs 14 residues. Germline V gives CDR1 SGHRS, CDR2 YFSETQ. The J segment lost 7 bases and the V segment lost 2 bases, leaving 4 bases of the junction unmatched. This CDR3 reads CASSLAGESGELFF. The CDR3 DNA follows: TGCGCCAGCAGCTTAGCGGGAGAGAGCGGGGAGCTGTTTTTT.